These T cell receptor beta chains were read from a single sample in a study of tumor-infiltrating lymphocytes in primary liver carcinoma. TCRdb re-analysed the multiplex PCR reads in MiXCR, keeping a single row per CDR3 protein. The profile shows about 110,000 distinct CDR3 sequences, 55% to 75% of them singletons. The source material was liver tumor tissue from sampling region 1. These receptors came from a woman aged 55-70 years with primary liver carcinoma and hepatitis B virus infection. Both conserved end residues are part of each CDR3. A D gene is named only where the DNA matches it firmly. Expanded clones are given a class, and other clones once, few, many or no size at all.

large	TRBV11-2	TRBD2	TRBJ2-7	TGTGCCAGCAGCTACGGCGGGAGGACCTCGGGAAGCGAGCAGTACTTC	CASSYGGRTSGSEQYF
-	TRBV20-1	TRBD2	TRBJ2-7	TGCAGTGCTAGAAACGGGAGGGCCGGCAACGAGCAGTACTTC	CSARNGRAGNEQYF
-	TRBV11-2	-	TRBJ2-5	TGTGCCAGCAGCTGCGGCGCTAGCGTGTCCCCTAGGGAGACCCAGTACTTC	CASSCGASVSPRETQYF
medium-sized	TRBV11-3	-	TRBJ2-3	TGTGCCAGCAGCCCTAACAGCGGGCACACAGATACGCAGTATTTT	CASSPNSGHTDTQYF
-	TRBV11-2	-	TRBJ2-5	TGTGCCAGCAGCTACCCCCGTGGTAATGGGAGAGAGACCCAGTACTTC	CASSYPRGNGRETQYF
many	TRBV5-1	TRBD1	TRBJ2-6	TGCGCCAGCAGCTTGGGGACAGGGGGTTCCCTCTCTGGGGCCAACGTCCTGACTTTC	CASSLGTGGSLSGANVLTF
-	TRBV13	-	TRBJ1-2	TGTGTCAGCAGTCGGGGCGCGGCATTCGGGGAGAACTATGGCTACACCTTC	CVSSRGAAFGENYGYTF
few	TRBV19	TRBD1	TRBJ1-1	TGTGCCAGTAGTTGGGACAGATCTTCCACTGAAGCTTTCTTT	CASSWDRSSTEAFF
-	TRBV11-2	TRBD1	TRBJ2-3	TGTGCCGGCAGGAAGGACAGGGCAGATACGCAGTATTTT	CAGRKDRADTQYF
-	TRBV10-2	-	TRBJ1-5	TGCGCCAGCAGTGAGTCCTCGTGGGTTCAGCCCCAGCACTTT	CASSESSWVQPQHF
-	TRBV5-1	-	TRBJ2-7	TGCGCCAGCGGCTTAGGACAGTCCGCCGAGCAGTACTTC	CASGLGQSAEQYF
-	TRBV11-2	TRBD2	TRBJ2-7	TGTGTCGGCAGCTCAAACCCACGGGGACTAGCGCGAGGGTGGACTTACGAGCAGTACTTC	CVGSSNPRGLARGWTYEQYF
-	TRBV5-4	-	TRBJ2-3	TGTGCCAGCAGCTTGTGGGCCACTAGACGCTCAGATACGCAGTATTTT	CASSLWATRRSDTQYF
-	TRBV5-4	-	TRBJ1-1	TGTGCCGGCAGCTTGAGGTACTTGAACACTGAAGCTATCTTT	CAGSLRYLNTEAIF
-	TRBV12-3/TRBV12-4	TRBD2	TRBJ2-1	TGTGGCAGCAGTTTTTCTGGGACTAGCGGAGACAATGAGCAGTTCTTC	CGSSFSGTSGDNEQFF